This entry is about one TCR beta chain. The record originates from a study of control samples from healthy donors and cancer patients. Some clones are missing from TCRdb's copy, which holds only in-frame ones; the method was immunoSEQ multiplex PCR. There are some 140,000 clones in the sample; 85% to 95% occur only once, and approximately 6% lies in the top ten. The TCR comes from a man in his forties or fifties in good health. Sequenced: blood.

The CDR3 DNA reads as TGTGCCAGCAGTTACTCGGCAGGTGGTCCGGAAAAACTGTTTTTT. This encodes CASSYSAGGPEKLFF. The rearrangement links TRBV6-5 to TRBJ1-4, with D hard to call. CDR3 size: 15 residues. Trimming removed 0 bases from V and 8 bases from J, with 13 bases in between. CDR1 is MNHEY, CDR2 SVGAGI, per germline.